The 17 T cell receptor beta chains below come from one sample, sequenced in a study of blood T cell repertoires in COVID-19. Generated by immunoSEQ multiplex PCR, the TCRdb table keeps only in-frame clones and is missing some. The sample lists under 95,000 clones; around 90% were seen once. Sequencing was carried out using peripheral blood. The receptors were gathered from a human donor in a cohort sampled during active COVID-19.

This chain joins TRBV5-4 and TRBJ2-7; TRBD2 matches 9 bases. The junction had 5 bases not matched to a gene; V was cut back by 4 bases and J by 3 bases. Germline assignment: CDR1 SGHNT and CDR2 YYREEE (reference sequence). This CDR3 is 14 amino acids long. The CDR3 DNA follows: TGTGCCAGCAGCGCGGGACTAGCTAACTACGAGCAGTACTTC. Its translation: CASSAGLANYEQYF.

The chain has TRBV30 and TRBJ2-5, with D perhaps TRBD1 (5 bases). Trimming pared 4 bases from V and 5 bases from J, leaving 14 bases between. The CDR3 has 13 residues. The germline CDR1 and CDR2 sequences are GTSNPN and SVGIG (reference sequence). DNA for the CDR3: TGTGCCTGGACCGTCAAGGGGCGGGAGACCCAGTACTTC. It codes for CAWTVKGRETQYF.

V is TRBV5-5 and J is TRBJ2-1; D gene ambiguous. The V gene's germline CDR1 is SGHKS and CDR2 YYEKEE (reference sequence). V lost 2 bases and J lost 8, with 8 bases in between. The CDR3 spans 12 residues. The CDR3, as DNA: TGTGCCAGCAGCTTCGGCGAGGATGAGCAGTTCTTC. Translated: CASSFGEDEQFF.

The chain uses TRBV19 and TRBJ2-5; possibly TRBD1 for D (5 bases). This CDR3 comprises 14 residues. Germline values: CDR1 LNHDA, CDR2 SQIVND (reference sequence). The V and J ends lost 3 bases and 1 base respectively, with 9 bases between them. CDR3 protein: CASSIGRAQETQYF. The CDR3 coding sequence is TGTGCCAGTAGTATCGGCAGGGCCCAAGAGACCCAGTACTTC.

There are a few counts of this clone. V is TRBV6-5 and J is TRBJ1-5; no definite D call. The CDR3 consists of 13 residues. Germline V lookup: CDR1 MNHEY, CDR2 SVGAGI. Trimming removed 2 bases from V and 7 bases from J, with 9 bases in between. CDR3 amino acids: CASSYGDEQPQHF. CDR3 bases: TGTGCCAGCAGTTACGGAGACGAGCAGCCCCAGCATTTT.

The rearrangement joins TRBV5-1 to TRBJ2-3; 8 nucleotides line up with TRBD1. Germline V CDR1 and CDR2: SGHRS, YFSETQ. This CDR3 contains 15 residues. V was clipped by 1 base and J by 0 bases; unmatched bases: 1. CDR3 DNA: TGCGCCAGCAGCTTGACAGGGGGTAGCACAGATACGCAGTATTTT. This sequence encodes CASSLTGGSTDTQYF.

The V gene is TRBV5-5, the J gene TRBJ2-3, with D hard to call. This CDR3 spans 13 amino acids. V was pared by 0 bases and J by 7 bases, with 9 bases between. Germline CDR1 is SGHKS and CDR2 is YYEKEE (reference sequence). CDR3 in amino acids: CASSLDEENTQYF. In DNA, the CDR3 is TGTGCCAGCAGCTTGGACGAGGAGAATACGCAGTATTTT.

This sequence joins TRBV7-2 and TRBJ2-4, with 7 bases lining up with TRBD1. CDR1 and CDR2 (germline): SGHTA, FQGNSA. Unmatched junction bases numbered 7, after V lost 5 bases and J lost 0 bases. This CDR3 region has 16 residues. As DNA, the CDR3 is TGTGCCAGCAGCCCCGGCAGGGGGAGAGCCAAAAACATTCAGTACTTC. It is translated as CASSPGRGRAKNIQYF.

The chain employs TRBV5-1 and TRBJ1-2; a weak D match, TRBD1 (5 bases). V dropped 1 base and J dropped 3 bases, with 7 bases sitting between them. Germline CDR1 is SGHRS and CDR2 is YFSETQ. There are 13 residues in the CDR3. The CDR3 loop reads CASSLLGDYGYTF. The CDR3, as DNA: TGCGCCAGCAGCTTGCTAGGGGACTATGGCTACACCTTC.

The rearrangement links TRBV24-1 to TRBJ2-2; 8 positions agree with TRBD1. After removal of 4 bases from V and 4 bases from J, the junction contained 7 bases not matched to a gene. This CDR3 region has 16 residues. CDR1 is KGHDR and CDR2 is SFDVKD in the germline V gene. The CDR3 loop reads CATSDPGTGGTGELFF. CDR3 DNA: TGTGCCACCAGTGACCCCGGGACAGGAGGCACCGGGGAGCTGTTTTTT.

The J gene is TRBJ2-6, the V gene TRBV15; maybe TRBD2 (5 bases). V gave up 6 bases and J gave up 2 bases, with 5 bases separating them. The germline gives CDR1 LNHNV, CDR2 YYDKDF (reference sequence). CDR3 size: 13 residues. Written as DNA, the CDR3 is TGTGCCACCAGGGAGGCTGGGGCCAACGTCCTGACTTTC. The encoded protein is CATREAGANVLTF.

This chain connects TRBV15 to TRBJ1-1, with D possibly being TRBD1 (6 bases). V was clipped by 0 bases and J by 0 bases, with 11 bases between them. The CDR3 loop spans 16 amino acids. Germline V gives CDR1 LNHNV, CDR2 YYDKDF (reference sequence). The DNA of the CDR3 is TGTGCCACCAGCAGAGATTCCGGGACAATGAACACTGAAGCTTTCTTT. It is translated as CATSRDSGTMNTEAFF.

CDR3 sequence reads: CASRHRGLTGELFF. CDR3 nucleotides: TGTGCCAGCAGACACAGGGGGCTTACCGGGGAGCTGTTTTTT. The rearrangement uses TRBV11-3 and TRBJ2-2; the match to TRBD1 covers 9 bases. After removal of 6 bases from V and 5 bases from J, the junction contained 4 bases not matched to a gene. The CDR3 consists of 14 residues. The germline V gene encodes CDR1 SGHNT and CDR2 YENEEA. Full variable domain (remainder filled in from reference TRBV11-3 and TRBJ2-2): EAGVVQSPRYKIIEKKQPVAFWCNPISGHNTLYWYLQNLGQGPELLIRYENEEAVDDSQLPKDRFSAERLKGVDSTLKIQPAELGDSAVYLCASRHRGLTGELFFGEGSRLTVL.

The genes are TRBV5-1 and TRBJ1-1; 9 bases are shared with TRBD1. Per germline, CDR1 SGHRS and CDR2 YFSETQ. The length of the CDR3 is 17 residues. V lost 5 bases to trimming and J lost 6 bases; unmatched junction nucleotides: 17. CDR3 DNA sequence: TGCGCCAGCAGAATGGGACAGGGTCAAAGCACAGCGGCTGAAGCTTTCTTT. Residues: CASRMGQGQSTAAEAFF.

This sequence joins TRBV28 and TRBJ2-2; no clear D. V was shortened by 2 bases and J by 3 bases, with 4 bases between the two germline ends. The length of the CDR3 is 13 residues. Germline CDR1 is MDHEN and CDR2 is SYDVKM. The CDR3 nucleotides read TGTGCCAGCAGTTTACTGTACACCGGGGAGCTGTTTTTT. As protein: CASSLLYTGELFF. The whole variable domain, filled in from reference TRBV28 and TRBJ2-2, reads DVKVTQSSRYLVKRTGEKVFLECVQDMDHENMFWYRQDPGLGLRLIYFSYDVKMKEKGDIPEGYSVSREKKERFSLILESASTNQTSMYLCASSLLYTGELFFGEGSRLTVL.

V is TRBV27 and J is TRBJ2-1; 9 bases fit TRBD2. Germline loops: CDR1 MNHEY, CDR2 SMNVEV (reference sequence). This CDR3 has 19 residues. J was trimmed by 7 bases and V by 2 bases; bases with no gene match: 18. The CDR3 sequence: CASSLLGLMAAGGRNEQFF. The CDR3 DNA is TGTGCCAGCAGTTTACTGGGGTTAATGGCGGCGGGAGGGCGGAATGAGCAGTTCTTC.

This chain connects TRBV27 to TRBJ1-4, with D perhaps matching TRBD1 (6 bases). CDR1 is MNHEY and CDR2 is SMNVEV in the germline V gene (reference sequence). The CDR3 is 15 residues long. With 3 bases removed from V and 8 bases from J, the gap between germline ends came to 16 bases. The CDR3 coding sequence is TGTGCCAGCAGTTTGACATGGGGGGGGCACGAAAAACTGTTTTTT. This sequence encodes CASSLTWGGHEKLFF. Full variable domain (rest looked up from reference TRBV27 and TRBJ1-4): EAQVTQNPRYLITVTGKKLTVTCSQNMNHEYMSWYRQDPGLGLRQIYYSMNVEVTDKGDVPEGYKVSRKEKRNFPLILESPSPNQTSLYFCASSLTWGGHEKLFFGSGTQLSVL.